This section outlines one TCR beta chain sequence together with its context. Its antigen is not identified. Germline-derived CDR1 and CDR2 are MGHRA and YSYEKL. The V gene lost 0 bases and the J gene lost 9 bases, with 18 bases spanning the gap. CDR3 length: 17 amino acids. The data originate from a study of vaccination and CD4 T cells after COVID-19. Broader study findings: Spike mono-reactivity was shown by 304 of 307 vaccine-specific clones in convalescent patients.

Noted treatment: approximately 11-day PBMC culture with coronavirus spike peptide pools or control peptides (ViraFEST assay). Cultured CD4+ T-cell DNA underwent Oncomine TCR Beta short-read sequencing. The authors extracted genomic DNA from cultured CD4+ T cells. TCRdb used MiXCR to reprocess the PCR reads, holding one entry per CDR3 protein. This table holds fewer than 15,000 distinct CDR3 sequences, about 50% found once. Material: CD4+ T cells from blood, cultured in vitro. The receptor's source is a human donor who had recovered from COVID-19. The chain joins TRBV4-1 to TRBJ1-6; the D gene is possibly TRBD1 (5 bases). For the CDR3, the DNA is TGCGCCAGCAGCCAAGAGTCGGCTGGGGCGCGGGCTTCACCCCTCCACTTT. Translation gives CASSQESAGARASPLHF.